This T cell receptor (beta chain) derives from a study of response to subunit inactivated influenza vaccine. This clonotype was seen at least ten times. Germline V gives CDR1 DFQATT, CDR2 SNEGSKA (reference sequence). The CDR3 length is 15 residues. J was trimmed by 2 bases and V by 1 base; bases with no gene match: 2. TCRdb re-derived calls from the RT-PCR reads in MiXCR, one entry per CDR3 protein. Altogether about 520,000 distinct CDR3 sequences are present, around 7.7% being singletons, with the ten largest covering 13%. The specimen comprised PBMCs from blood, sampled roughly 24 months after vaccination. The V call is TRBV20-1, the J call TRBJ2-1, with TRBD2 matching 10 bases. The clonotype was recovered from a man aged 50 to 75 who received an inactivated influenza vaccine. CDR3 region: CSARGLAGTYNEQFF. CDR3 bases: TGCAGTGCTAGAGGACTAGCGGGTACCTACAATGAGCAGTTCTTC.